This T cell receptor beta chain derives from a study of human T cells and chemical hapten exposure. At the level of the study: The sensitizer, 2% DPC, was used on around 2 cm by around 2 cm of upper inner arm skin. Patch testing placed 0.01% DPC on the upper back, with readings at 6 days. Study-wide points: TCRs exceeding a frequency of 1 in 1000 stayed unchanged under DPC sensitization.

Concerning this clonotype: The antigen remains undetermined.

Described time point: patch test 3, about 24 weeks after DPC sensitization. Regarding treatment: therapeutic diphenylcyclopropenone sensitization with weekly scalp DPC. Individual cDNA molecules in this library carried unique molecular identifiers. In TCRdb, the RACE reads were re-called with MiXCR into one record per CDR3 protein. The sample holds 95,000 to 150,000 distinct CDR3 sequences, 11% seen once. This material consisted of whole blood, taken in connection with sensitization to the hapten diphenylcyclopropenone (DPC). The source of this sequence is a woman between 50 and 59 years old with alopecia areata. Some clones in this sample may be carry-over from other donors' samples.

The chain's CDR3 is CASSLDRGSDEQYF. The DNA for the CDR3 is TGTGCCAGCAGTTTAGACAGGGGTAGCGACGAGCAGTACTTC. This sequence joins TRBV6-5 and TRBJ2-7; 8 nucleotides match TRBD1. The germline V gene encodes CDR1 MNHEY and CDR2 SVGAGI. Trimming removed 4 bases from V and 5 bases from J; junction bases left unmatched: 7. This CDR3 has 14 amino acids.